This T cell receptor (beta chain) was captured by sequencing in a study of technical replicates of blood from several donors. This table comes from immunoSEQ multiplex PCR, and its TCRdb copy is limited to in-frame clones, with some not included. Among approximately 73,000 clones listed, around 90% were seen once. V was trimmed by 2 bases and J by 5 bases, leaving 16 bases between them. The CDR3 contains 15 residues. Germline V gene lookup returns CDR1 MNHEY and CDR2 SMNVEV (reference sequence). The sequenced sample was T cells isolated from PBMCs. This clonotype was obtained from a human donor in good health. The V gene is TRBV27, the J gene TRBJ2-7; a weak D match, TRBD2 (7 bases). Written as DNA, the CDR3 is TGTGCCAGCAGTTTAGCTCCGGGGGGCAGGAACGAGCAGTACTTC. This codes for CASSLAPGGRNEQYF.